This TCR beta chain appears in the sequencing data of a study of blood T cell repertoires in COVID-19. Study-wide context: Italy, Spain and the United States were the sources of the convalescent and acute COVID-19 samples. T cells, B-cell-depleted T cells, or PBMCs provided the cDNA or gDNA that served as material.

The CDR3 covers 15 residues. Germline trimming cut 3 bases from V and 6 bases from J; bases unmatched to any gene: 5. Germline-derived CDR1 and CDR2 are MNHNS and SASEGT. Sequenced by immunoSEQ multiplex PCR; TCRdb stores in-frame clones only, minus some. Of some 100,000 clones listed, 70% to 90% are singletons. The source is a human donor in a cohort sampled during active COVID-19. The chain joins TRBV6-1 to TRBJ1-5; 10 bases are shared with TRBD1. Source material: peripheral blood. The CDR3: CASSDAGQGRQPQHF. CDR3 in DNA: TGTGCCAGCAGTGATGCGGGACAGGGGCGTCAGCCCCAGCATTTT.